These 18 T cell receptor beta chains share one sample of origin, sequenced in a study of spatial heterogeneity in lung cancer. Study conclusions and caveats: Tumor mutation count correlated with how many alpha and beta TCRs expanded intratumorally.

Regarding time point: sample taken at primary tumor resection. Using its own MiXCR run on the 5' RACE reads, TCRdb lists one record per CDR3 protein. This table has about 8,100 distinct CDR3 sequences, 10% to 15% appearing once. These receptors' antigens are unknown. Sequencing used lung tumor tissue, obtained at surgery. The receptor set was obtained from a male donor with early-stage non-small cell lung cancer.

This clonotype was counted a single time. V and J are TRBV3-1 and TRBJ2-7, with D unclear. This CDR3 region has 12 residues. The V and J ends lost 3 bases and 5 bases respectively, with 8 bases between them. Germline lookup yields CDR1 LGHDT and CDR2 YNNKEL (reference sequence). CDR3 sequence reads: CASSQSFNEQYF. CDR3 DNA: TGTGCCAGCAGCCAGAGTTTTAACGAGCAGTACTTC.

This clonotype was picked up many times. The CDR3 is CASGLVLGQGNQPQHF. CDR3 nucleotides: TGTGCTAGTGGTTTGGTACTCGGACAGGGGAATCAGCCCCAGCATTTT. V usage is TRBV12-5 and J usage is TRBJ1-5; 9 nucleotides agree with TRBD1. The germline gives CDR1 LGHNT, CDR2 FRNRAP. The V segment lost 0 bases and the J segment 4 bases; nucleotides outside the gene matches: 4. The CDR3 consists of 16 residues.

This clonotype was counted many times. This chain uses TRBV3-1 with TRBJ2-7; maybe TRBD1 (7 bases). The CDR3 length is 13 residues. Trimming pared 4 bases from V and 5 bases from J, leaving 12 bases between. Germline CDR1 and CDR2: LGHDT and YNNKEL (reference sequence). The CDR3, as DNA: TGTGCCAGCAGCCGGAGGGGGCTGGACGAGCAGTACTTC. Translation: CASSRRGLDEQYF.

This clonotype came up a few times. The J gene is TRBJ1-3, the V gene TRBV30, with D possibly matching TRBD1 (5 bases). Per the germline V gene, CDR1 is GTSNPN and CDR2 is SVGIG (reference sequence). The CDR3 is made up of 15 amino acids. Trimming pared 1 base from V and 1 base from J, leaving 11 bases between. The CDR3 DNA is TGTGCCTGGAGTGGAGGGACCCAGTCTGGAAACACCATATATTTT. Encoded protein: CAWSGGTQSGNTIYF.

In its sample, this clonotype was seen many times. J is TRBJ2-7 and V is TRBV7-2; 10 nucleotides match TRBD2. Germline V gives CDR1 SGHTA, CDR2 FQGNSA. The ends lost 0 bases at V and 5 bases at J; junction bases unmatched: 4. The CDR3 contains 15 residues. The CDR3 DNA reads TGTGCCAGCAGCTTAGCGCTAGCGGGAGTCGACGAGCAGTACTTC. Its protein is CASSLALAGVDEQYF.

This clonotype was observed many times. The rearrangement uses TRBV4-1 and TRBJ1-2, with D possibly being TRBD1 (5 bases). Germline assignment: CDR1 MGHRA and CDR2 YSYEKL. V was trimmed by 6 bases and J by 9 bases, leaving 17 bases between them. The CDR3 is 13 amino acids. The CDR3 is CASSPGPGYRYTF. The CDR3 coding sequence is TGCGCCAGCAGTCCGGGGCCCGGCTACCGCTACACCTTC.

In its sample, this clonotype was seen many times. The J gene is TRBJ2-3, the V gene TRBV20-1; a weak D match, TRBD1 (5 bases). CDR3 size: 12 residues. With 4 bases removed from V and 3 bases from J, the gap between germline ends came to 8 bases. Germline CDR1 and CDR2: DFQATT and SNEGSKA (reference sequence). The CDR3 region has the DNA TGCAGTGCTAAGGGGATGACAGATACGCAGTATTTT. Protein: CSAKGMTDTQYF.

J is TRBJ1-4 and V is TRBV5-6; no firm D call. Trimming pared 4 bases from V and 5 bases from J, leaving 12 bases between. Germline values: CDR1 SGHDT, CDR2 YYEEEE. The CDR3 extends over 14 amino acids. The CDR3 reads CASSGRWRNEKLFF. The CDR3 coding sequence is TGTGCCAGCAGCGGGAGGTGGAGAAATGAAAAACTGTTTTTT. Drawing the rest from reference TRBV5-6 and TRBJ1-4, the complete variable domain is DAGVTQSPTHLIKTRGQQVTLRCSPKSGHDTVSWYQQALGQGPQFIFQYYEEEERQRGNFPDRFSGHQFPNYSSELNVNALLLGDSALYLCASSGRWRNEKLFFGSGTQLSVL.

This chain uses TRBV6-2 or TRBV6-3 with TRBJ2-3; D may match TRBD1 or TRBD2 (6 bases each). V lost 5 bases and J 2 bases, leaving 14 bases between the germline ends. Germline V gene sequence: CDR1 MNHEY, CDR2 SVGEGT. The CDR3 extends over 15 amino acids. In DNA form, the CDR3 reads TGTGCCAGCAGTCCCGCCCGGGGGCCCACAGATACGCAGTATTTT. It translates to CASSPARGPTDTQYF.

In this sample, this clonotype turned up many times. This rearrangement joins TRBV7-8 to TRBJ2-5; D remains ambiguous. CDR1 is SGHVS, CDR2 FQNEAQ, per germline. Trimming removed 0 bases at V and 5 bases at J, with 13 bases between. CDR3 size: 15 residues. This CDR3 is CASSLALFGVETQYF. The CDR3 DNA reads TGTGCCAGCAGCTTAGCCCTATTTGGTGTCGAGACCCAGTACTTC.

The chain joins TRBV20-1 to TRBJ1-4; 9 bases fit TRBD1. Germline V gene sequence: CDR1 DFQATT, CDR2 SNEGSKA (reference sequence). The J segment lost 8 bases and the V segment lost 0 bases, leaving 7 bases of the junction unmatched. The CDR3 totals 15 residues. Written as DNA, the CDR3 is TGCAGTGCTAGAGAGAACAGGGGGCTAGGGGAAAAACTGTTTTTT. It translates to CSARENRGLGEKLFF.

In this sample, this clonotype turned up many times. This rearrangement joins TRBV20-1 to TRBJ2-1; 9 positions agree with TRBD2. Germline values: CDR1 DFQATT, CDR2 SNEGSKA (reference sequence). V gave up 3 bases and J gave up 2 bases; unmatched junction bases: 11. CDR3 length: 17 amino acids. The CDR3 DNA reads as TGCAGTGCTAGTAACCCCGCGGGAGGGCCCCCCTACAATGAGCAGTTCTTC. Protein product: CSASNPAGGPPYNEQFF.

In its sample, this clonotype was seen many times. This chain uses TRBV14 with TRBJ2-4, with D uncertain. The CDR3 length is 17 residues. The germline V and J ends were trimmed by 6 bases and 1 base, with 19 bases remaining between them. Germline loops: CDR1 SGHDN, CDR2 FVKESK. This chain's CDR3 is CASRDPKPLLAKNIQYF. CDR3 coding DNA: TGTGCCAGCAGGGACCCCAAGCCGCTACTCGCCAAAAACATTCAGTACTTC.

This clonotype was recorded only once. The J gene is TRBJ2-1, the V gene TRBV28, with D hard to call. The CDR3 has 14 amino acids. V dropped 6 bases and J dropped 7 bases, with 16 bases sitting between them. Germline CDR1 is MDHEN and CDR2 is SYDVKM. CDR3 sequence reads: CASSLSFPLNEQFF. The CDR3 nucleotides read TGTGCCAGCAGCCTCTCCTTCCCGTTGAATGAGCAGTTCTTC.

In its sample, this clonotype was seen many times. A junction boundary mismatches the germline segment, possibly from a read error. The chain links TRBV28 to TRBJ2-7; D call uncertain. The CDR3 spans 11 residues. Germline CDR1 and CDR2: MDHEN and SYDVKM. CDR3 protein: CASSFGTRYTF. The CDR3 DNA sequence: TGTGCCAGCAGTTTCGGAACCCGCTATACCTTC.

This clonotype is categorized as medium-sized. V and J are TRBV20-1 and TRBJ2-2; TRBD2 might be the D (5 bases). V lost 4 bases and J lost 6, with 9 bases in between. Per germline, CDR1 DFQATT and CDR2 SNEGSKA (reference sequence). This CDR3 contains 12 residues. The CDR3 nucleotides read TGCAGTGCTACCCCCGGGGCCGGGGAGCTGTTTTTT. Its translation is CSATPGAGELFF.

The chain couples TRBV7-9 to TRBJ1-3; D not certain. The CDR3 extends over 12 amino acids. Between the trimmed V and J ends, which lost 5 bases and 11 bases, there was a span of 13 bases. Germline CDR1 is SEHNR and CDR2 is FQNEAQ (reference sequence). CDR3 sequence reads: CASSTPQPAIYF. DNA for the CDR3: TGTGCCAGCAGCACCCCCCAACCGGCCATATATTTT.

This clonotype was seen at least ten times. J is TRBJ1-1 and V is TRBV6-2 or TRBV6-3; 9 positions match TRBD1. With 6 bases clipped from V and 5 bases from J, the junction kept 7 bases outside the gene matches. The CDR3 loop spans 14 amino acids. The germline V gene encodes CDR1 MNHEY and CDR2 SVGEGT. The DNA for the CDR3 is TGTGCCAGCAGGCTCACAGGGGGCGAGACTGAAGCTTTCTTT. Protein product: CASRLTGGETEAFF.